What follows are 13 T cell receptor beta chains derived from one specimen sequenced in a study of T cells in Graves' hyperthyroidism and ophthalmopathy. There were TCR beta CDR3 regions amplified from RNA transcripts. The TCR CDR3 first-round RT-PCR relied on the HTBI primer set. TCRdb re-analysed the multiplex PCR reads in MiXCR, keeping a single row per CDR3 protein. The sample includes roughly 530,000 distinct CDR3 sequences, roughly 18% of them seen just once. Sample: blood. The receptors were gathered from a woman aged 18 to 35 with Graves' ophthalmopathy.

This clonotype came up many times. The chain uses TRBV7-2 and TRBJ2-1; maybe TRBD2 (6 bases). CDR1 is SGHTA and CDR2 is FQGNSA in the germline V gene. V lost 4 bases to trimming and J lost 2 bases, with 18 bases between them. This CDR3 comprises 17 residues. CDR3 in amino acids: CASSSFWRDLPYNEQFF. DNA of the CDR3: TGTGCCAGCAGCTCCTTTTGGCGGGATTTACCCTACAATGAGCAGTTCTTC.

The sample holds a few counts of this clonotype. The chain carries TRBV29-1 and TRBJ2-7; possibly TRBD2 for D (5 bases). This CDR3 is 13 amino acids long. Germline values: CDR1 SQVTM, CDR2 ANQGSEA. Trimming stripped 5 bases from V and 3 bases from J, with 14 bases between. DNA of the CDR3: TGCAGCGTTATCGACCAGAGGGACTACGAGCAGTACTTC. It yields the protein CSVIDQRDYEQYF.

This clonotype was seen many times. The chain links TRBV6-1 to TRBJ1-4; D is undetermined. V lost 5 bases and J lost 0, with 10 bases in between. In germline, CDR1 is MNHNS, CDR2 SASEGT. The CDR3 extends over 15 amino acids. The CDR3 reads CASSKGGTTNEKLFF. DNA for the CDR3: TGTGCCAGCAGTAAGGGAGGGACAACTAATGAAAAACTGTTTTTT.

The sample holds many counts of this clonotype. For the CDR3, the DNA is TGTGCCAGCAGCTTCTTCACTGAAGCCTTAAAGGGCGAGCAGTACTTC. It is translated as CASSFFTEALKGEQYF. The genes are TRBV11-2 and TRBJ2-7, with D unresolved. There are 16 residues in the CDR3. Germline V gene sequence: CDR1 SGHAT, CDR2 FQNNGV. V was trimmed by 3 bases and J by 6 bases, leaving 21 bases between them.

The sample holds many counts of this clonotype. This chain connects TRBV5-1 to TRBJ2-1; 9 bases fit TRBD1. This CDR3 is built from 16 residues. Germline V lookup: CDR1 SGHRS, CDR2 YFSETQ. V lost 7 bases and J lost 3; bases outside the gene matches: 11. CDR3 in DNA: TGCGCCAGCTGCGATCCGGGACAGGGTTACTACAATGAGCAGTTCTTC. Protein product: CASCDPGQGYYNEQFF.

J is TRBJ1-3 and V is TRBV6-1, with 11 nucleotides matching TRBD1. CDR3 size: 15 residues. V lost 5 bases and J lost 2; bases outside the gene matches: 2. The germline V gene encodes CDR1 MNHNS and CDR2 SASEGT. CDR3 nucleotides: TGTGCCAGCAGTACGGGACAGGGGGCTGGAAACACCATATATTTT. Residues: CASSTGQGAGNTIYF.

This clonotype was seen a handful of times. V usage is TRBV13 and J usage is TRBJ2-1; perhaps D is TRBD1 or TRBD2 (5 bases each). This CDR3 has 13 amino acids. Trimming removed 3 bases from V and 6 bases from J, with 9 bases in between. Germline V gene lookup returns CDR1 PRHDT and CDR2 FYEKMQ (reference sequence). The DNA of the CDR3 is TGTGCCAGCAGCTTTCGGGGCACCAATGAGCAGTTCTTC. The encoded protein is CASSFRGTNEQFF.

This clonotype appeared many times. The rearrangement uses TRBV7-2 and TRBJ2-1; TRBD2 agrees at 11 bases. V gave up 5 bases and J gave up 0 bases; unmatched junction bases: 3. The CDR3 runs to 16 residues. The germline CDR1 and CDR2 sequences are SGHTA and FQGNSA. CDR3 sequence (DNA): TGTGCCAGCAGCGCGACTAGCGGGAACTCCTACAATGAGCAGTTCTTC. Translated: CASSATSGNSYNEQFF. Looking up the rest from reference TRBV7-2 and TRBJ2-1 gives the full variable domain: GAGVSQSPSNKVTEKGKDVELRCDPISGHTALYWYRQSLGQGLEFLIYFQGNSAPDKSGLPSDRFSAERTGGSVSTLTIQRTQQEDSAVYLCASSATSGNSYNEQFFGPGTRLTVL.

The chain combines TRBV4-1 with TRBJ2-1; a weak D match, TRBD2 (6 bases). V dropped 4 bases and J dropped 2 bases, with 15 bases sitting between them. CDR1 is MGHRA and CDR2 is YSYEKL in the germline V gene. This CDR3 is built from 16 residues. The CDR3 reads CASSPPRGLPYNEQFF. CDR3 DNA: TGCGCCAGCAGCCCCCCGCGGGGCCTTCCCTACAATGAGCAGTTCTTC.

This clonotype was seen more than once but under ten times. This sequence joins TRBV13 and TRBJ1-1; D is ambiguous. Germline lookup yields CDR1 PRHDT and CDR2 FYEKMQ (reference sequence). This CDR3 region has 15 residues. V dropped 5 bases and J dropped 1 base, with 14 bases sitting between them. The CDR3 nucleotides read TGTGCCAGCAGCCCCCTGGGTGAGGGGAACACTGAAGCTTTCTTT. The encoded protein is CASSPLGEGNTEAFF.

This clonotype came up many times. V usage is TRBV6-5 and J usage is TRBJ2-1, with 13 bases fitting TRBD2. The trim removed 1 base at V and 7 bases at J, leaving 4 bases unmatched. From germline, CDR1 is MNHEY and CDR2 SVGAGI. This CDR3 is built from 16 residues. This CDR3 reads CASSYLRTSGRNEQFF. The CDR3 DNA follows: TGTGCCAGCAGTTACTTGCGGACTAGCGGGAGAAATGAGCAGTTCTTC.

This clonotype was seen repeatedly, ten times or more. The gene calls are TRBV28 and TRBJ2-7; TRBD2 matches 8 bases. Looked up from germline, CDR1 is MDHEN and CDR2 is SYDVKM. V gave up 4 bases and J gave up 6 bases; unmatched junction bases: 5. This CDR3 spans 13 amino acids. The CDR3 DNA sequence: TGTGCCAGCAGTTCCAGACTAGCGAGCGAGCAGTACTTC. This gives the protein CASSSRLASEQYF.

The V call is TRBV27, the J call TRBJ1-5; 7 bases match TRBD1. The V segment lost 9 bases and the J segment 2 bases; nucleotides outside the gene matches: 7. The CDR3 spans 14 residues. Germline V gives CDR1 MNHEY, CDR2 SMNVEV (reference sequence). The CDR3 is CASTTGTGNQPQHF. The CDR3 coding sequence is TGTGCCAGTACCACCGGGACAGGCAATCAGCCCCAGCATTTT.